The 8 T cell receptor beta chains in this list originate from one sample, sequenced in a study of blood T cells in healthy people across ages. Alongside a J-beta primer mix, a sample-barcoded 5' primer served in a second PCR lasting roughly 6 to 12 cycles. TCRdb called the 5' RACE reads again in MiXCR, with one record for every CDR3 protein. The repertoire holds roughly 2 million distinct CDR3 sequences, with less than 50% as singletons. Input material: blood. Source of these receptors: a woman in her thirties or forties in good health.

CDR3 nucleotide sequence: TGTGCCAGCACGGGACAGGGTTACAATGAGCAGTTCTTC. Its translation is CASTGQGYNEQFF. The chain uses TRBV2 and TRBJ2-1, with 9 positions matching TRBD1. The CDR3 loop spans 13 amino acids. Germline-derived CDR1 and CDR2 are SNHLY and FYNNEI. J was trimmed by 4 bases and V by 7 bases; bases with no gene match: 2. The variable domain in full, completed from reference TRBV2 and TRBJ2-1, reads EPEVTQTPSHQVTQMGQEVILRCVPISNHLYFYWYRQILGQKVEFLVSFYNNEISEKSEIFDDQFSVERPDGSNFTLKIRSTKLEDSAMYFCASTGQGYNEQFFGPGTRLTVL.

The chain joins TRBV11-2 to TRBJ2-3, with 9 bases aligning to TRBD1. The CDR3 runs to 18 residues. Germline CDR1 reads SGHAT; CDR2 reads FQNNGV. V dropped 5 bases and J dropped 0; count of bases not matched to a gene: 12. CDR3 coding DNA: TGTGCCAGCAGCCGCGTCATACAGGGGGCTCTAAGCACAGATACGCAGTATTTT. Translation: CASSRVIQGALSTDTQYF.

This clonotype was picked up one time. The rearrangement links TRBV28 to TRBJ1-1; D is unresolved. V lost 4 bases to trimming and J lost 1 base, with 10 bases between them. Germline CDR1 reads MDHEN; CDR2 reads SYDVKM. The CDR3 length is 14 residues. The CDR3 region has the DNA TGTGCCAGCAGTTCACTCGACTGGAACACTGAAGCTTTCTTT. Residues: CASSSLDWNTEAFF.

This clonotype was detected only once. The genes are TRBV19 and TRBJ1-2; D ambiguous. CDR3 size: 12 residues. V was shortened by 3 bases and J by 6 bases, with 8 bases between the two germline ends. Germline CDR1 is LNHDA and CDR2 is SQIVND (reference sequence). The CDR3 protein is CASSIIGDGYTF. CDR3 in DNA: TGTGCCAGTAGTATTATCGGAGATGGCTACACCTTC.

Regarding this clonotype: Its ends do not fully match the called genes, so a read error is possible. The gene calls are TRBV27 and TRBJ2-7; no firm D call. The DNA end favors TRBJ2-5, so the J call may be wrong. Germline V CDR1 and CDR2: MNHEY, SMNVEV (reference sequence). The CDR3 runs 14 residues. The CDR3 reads CASSVSTVRETQYF. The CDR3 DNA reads TGTGCCAGCAGTGTATCCACAGTCAGGGAGACCCAGTACTTC.

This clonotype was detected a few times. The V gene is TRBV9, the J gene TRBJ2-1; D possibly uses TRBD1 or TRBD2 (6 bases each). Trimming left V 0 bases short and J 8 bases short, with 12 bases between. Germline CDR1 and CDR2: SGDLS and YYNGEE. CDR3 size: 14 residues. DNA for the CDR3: TGTGCCAGCAGCGTAGATGCCGGGGGCGATGAGCAGTTCTTC. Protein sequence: CASSVDAGGDEQFF.

CDR3 sequence reads: CASLGQNTGELFF. CDR3 nucleotides: TGTGCCAGCCTAGGACAGAACACCGGGGAGCTGTTTTTT. This chain joins TRBV6-5 and TRBJ2-2, with D possibly TRBD1 on 5 matching bases. This CDR3 comprises 13 residues. V lost 8 bases and J lost 1, with 8 bases in between. Germline values: CDR1 MNHEY, CDR2 SVGAGI.

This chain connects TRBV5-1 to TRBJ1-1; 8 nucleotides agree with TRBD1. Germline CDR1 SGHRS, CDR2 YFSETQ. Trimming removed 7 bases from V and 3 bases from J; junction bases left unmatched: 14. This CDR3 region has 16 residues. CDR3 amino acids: CASRLGQGIEDTEAFF. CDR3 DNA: TGCGCCAGCCGGCTAGGACAGGGAATTGAAGACACTGAAGCTTTCTTT.